Here is one T cell receptor beta chain with its context. This record belongs to a study of cytomegalovirus exposure and HLA in healthy donors. Primers for the PCR totalled 60 Vbeta and 13 Jbeta. This table comes from immunoSEQ multiplex PCR, and its TCRdb copy is limited to in-frame clones, with some not included. The data contain under 200,000 clones, 84% of them singletons. The specimen was PBMCs. The TCR sequence derives from a boy between 2 and 10 years old in good health and CMV-seronegative.

CDR3 residues: CASRSLRNTEAFF. The CDR3 DNA is TGTGCCAGCCGTTCACTCCGGAACACTGAAGCTTTCTTT. V and J are TRBV6-5 and TRBJ1-1; D uncertain. Germline CDR1 reads MNHEY; CDR2 reads SVGAGI. Trimming cost V 8 bases and J 1 base, with 11 bases left between them. This CDR3 comprises 13 residues.